This TCR beta chain was retrieved from a study of post-analysis software for immune sequencing data. Regarding the study as a whole: The study found TRBV5-6, TRBV5-1 and TRBV20-1 among about 5 TRBV segments more frequent in patients than controls.

As concerns this clonotype: Its antigen is undetermined.

TCR beta cDNA libraries had unique molecular identifiers. TCRdb reprocessed the PCR reads with MiXCR, giving one entry per CDR3 protein. Of about 820,000 distinct CDR3 sequences detected, under 70% appear once; the ten largest clones hold under 6%. The V gene's germline CDR1 is SGHRS and CDR2 YFSETQ. The CDR3 sequence is 12 residues long. V was pared by 7 bases and J by 0 bases, with 8 bases between. The chain combines TRBV5-1 with TRBJ2-7, with a possible D match to TRBD2 (5 bases). The sample taken for sequencing was blood. The clonotype originates from a girl aged 5-17 years with multiple sclerosis. CDR3 sequence (DNA): TGCGCCAGCTGGGAGAACTCCTACGAGCAGTACTTC. As protein: CASWENSYEQYF.